The entry that follows covers one TCR beta chain sequence. Its antigen is not yet known. No quality values exist for individual bases; no much larger clone is one base distant. The data derive from a study of post-analysis software for immune sequencing data (dated by TCRdb to about 2015). Describing the broader study: Relapsing-remitting, secondary progressive and progressive-relapsing multiple sclerosis were recorded as disease courses, and subtype annotation was lacking for some patients. The multiple sclerosis patient repertoires were compared with more than 9 previously published healthy control repertoires from donors aged roughly 6 to 27 years. A subset of samples was prepared in parallel using single-end sample barcoding, then pooled and co-amplified after Illumina adapter ligation.

From its cysteine to its phenylalanine, the CDR3 spans 13 amino acids. The sequence is cut down to CDR3 DNA, 39 bases in frame from base 1. The germline V gene (reference sequence) supplies CDR1 LNHNV and CDR2 YYDKDF. To demonstrate the VDJtools post-analysis software, the study profiled TCR beta repertoires from the peripheral blood of about 13 young patients with multiple sclerosis. The patients with multiple sclerosis were children and adolescents between about 6 and 16 years of age. Summary of the overall study and its limitations: Patients showed significantly higher frequencies than controls for roughly five TRBV segments, among them TRBV5-6, TRBV5-1 and TRBV20-1. Strong co-clustering of samples prepared in the same batch was shown by direct clustering with F measure, prompting a batch-effect correction. The multiple sclerosis patient group was slightly younger than the control group. Normalized Chao1 diversity was significantly lower in multiple sclerosis patients than controls, suggesting substantial peripheral T-cell clonal expansion.

Receptors were amplified or captured by PCR. The instrument was an Illumina HiSeq 2500. To reduce PCR and sequencing biases, unique molecular identifiers were built into the TCR beta cDNA libraries. Some 500,000 cDNA molecules were obtained per 1 to 10 million input T cells, so each molecule approximated one T cell. The same protocol used for the earlier healthy control dataset was applied to prepare and sequence the patient libraries. Samples belonging to the same batch were prepared together, multiplexed and sequenced on a shared HiSeq lane. In the original analysis: Raw barcoded reads were processed with MIGEC, and single-read molecular identifier groups were discarded before consensus assembly and CDR3 extraction. Clonotype tables were post-analysed with VDJtools, and diversity was normalized by down-sampling all datasets to the smallest sample size. To correct batch-related cross-sample contamination, repertoire overlap clustering matched CDR3 amino acid sequences but not nucleotide sequences. TCRdb applied fastp at Q25 and MiXCR to the public reads, then kept only in-frame beta chains. CDR3 protein sequences are deduplicated, and each keeps its most common genes and DNA. TCRdb, not the authors, supplied the V and J calls. Recorded for this sample are 750,000 to 950,000 distinct CDR3 sequences; roughly 50% of them occurred a single time. The ten largest make up approximately 4.4% of the sample.

Input material: blood. The rearranged chain carries TRBV15 and TRBJ2-5, with the D gene call left open. The tail of the sequence fits TRBJ2-7 better, so the J call may be wrong. The sequence came from a girl aged 5-17 years with multiple sclerosis. The CDR3 has the sequence CATSPLVPYEQYF. The nucleotides read TGTGCCACCAGCCCTTTAGTCCCGTACGAGCAGTACTTC.